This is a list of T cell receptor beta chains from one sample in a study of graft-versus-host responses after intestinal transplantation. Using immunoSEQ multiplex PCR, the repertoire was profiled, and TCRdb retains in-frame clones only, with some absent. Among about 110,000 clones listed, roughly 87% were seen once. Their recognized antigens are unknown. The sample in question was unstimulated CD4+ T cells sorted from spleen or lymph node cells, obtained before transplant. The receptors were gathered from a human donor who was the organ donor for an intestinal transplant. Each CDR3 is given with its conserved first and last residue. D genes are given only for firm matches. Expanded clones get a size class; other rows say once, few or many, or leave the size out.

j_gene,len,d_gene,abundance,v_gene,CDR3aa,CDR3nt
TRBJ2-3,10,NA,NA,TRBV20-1,CSARTDTQYF,TGCAGTGCTAGGACCGATACGCAGTATTTT
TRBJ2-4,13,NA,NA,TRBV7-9,CASSKHLQDIQYF,TGTGCCAGCAGCAAACACCTTCAAGACATTCAGTACTTC
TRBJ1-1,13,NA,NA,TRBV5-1,CASSLKLGAEAFF,TGCGCCAGCAGCTTGAAACTGGGGGCTGAAGCTTTCTTT
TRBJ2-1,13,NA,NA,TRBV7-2,CASSVRAIDEQFF,TGTGCCAGCAGCGTAAGAGCTATCGATGAGCAGTTCTTC
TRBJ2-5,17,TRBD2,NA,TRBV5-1,CASSIGLARIGKETQYF,TGCGCCAGCAGCATCGGACTAGCGCGGATAGGGAAAGAGACCCAGTACTTC
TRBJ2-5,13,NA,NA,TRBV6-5,CASSPARGQTQYF,TGTGCCAGCAGTCCCGCACGGGGCCAGACCCAGTACTTC
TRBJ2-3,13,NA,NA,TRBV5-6,CASSLGLTDTQYF,TGTGCCAGCAGCTTGGGTCTCACAGATACGCAGTATTTT
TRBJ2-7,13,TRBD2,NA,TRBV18,CASSPGLAGEQYF,TGTGCCAGCTCACCTGGACTAGCGGGGGAGCAGTACTTC
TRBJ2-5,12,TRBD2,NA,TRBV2,CASRAGGKTQYF,TGTGCCAGCAGGGCGGGAGGGAAGACCCAGTACTTC
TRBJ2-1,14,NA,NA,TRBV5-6,CASKSPSSYNEQFF,TGTGCCAGCAAATCCCCGAGCTCCTACAATGAGCAGTTCTTC
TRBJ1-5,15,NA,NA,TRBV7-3,CASSRYERRRQPQHF,TGTGCCAGCAGCCGTTACGAGAGACGAAGGCAGCCCCAGCATTTT
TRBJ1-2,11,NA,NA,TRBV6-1,CASSPLWGYTF,TGTGCCAGCAGCCCCTTGTGGGGCTACACCTTC
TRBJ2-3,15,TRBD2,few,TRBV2,CASSAVRGGADTQYF,TGTGCCAGCAGTGCTGTCCGGGGGGGAGCAGATACGCAGTATTTT
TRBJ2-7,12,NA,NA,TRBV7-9,CASSRVGYEQYF,TGTGCCAGCAGCCGGGTGGGCTACGAGCAGTACTTC
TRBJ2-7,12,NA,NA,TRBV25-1,CASSKIRYEQYF,TGTGCCAGCAGCAAGATAAGGTACGAGCAGTACTTC
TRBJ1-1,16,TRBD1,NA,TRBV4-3,CASSHSIRGTDTEAFF,TGCGCCAGCAGCCACTCGATCCGGGGGACAGACACTGAAGCTTTCTTT
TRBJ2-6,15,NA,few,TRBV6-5,CASSYVGSGANVLTF,TGTGCCAGCAGTTACGTCGGGTCTGGGGCCAACGTCCTGACTTTC
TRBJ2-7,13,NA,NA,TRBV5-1,CASSLAGLYEQYF,TGCGCCAGCAGCTTGGCAGGACTCTACGAGCAGTACTTC
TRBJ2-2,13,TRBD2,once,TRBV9,CASSPREGGELFF,TGTGCCAGCAGCCCCCGGGAGGGTGGGGAGCTGTTTTTT
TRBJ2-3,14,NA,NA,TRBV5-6,CASSLRGRAQTQYF,TGTGCCAGCAGCCTTCGAGGACGGGCTCAAACGCAGTATTTT
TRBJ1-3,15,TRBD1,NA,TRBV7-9,CASSRRQGAGNTIYF,TGTGCCAGCAGCCGTAGACAGGGGGCTGGAAACACCATATATTTT
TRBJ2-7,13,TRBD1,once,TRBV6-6,CASRPTGGGEQYF,TGTGCCAGCAGACCAACAGGGGGCGGCGAGCAGTACTTC
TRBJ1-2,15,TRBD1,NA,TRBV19,CASQPQGAQMDGYTF,TGTGCCAGTCAACCTCAGGGGGCGCAAATGGATGGCTACACCTTC
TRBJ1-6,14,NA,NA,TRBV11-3,CASSLGREWSPLHF,TGTGCCAGCAGCTTGGGCAGGGAGTGGTCACCCCTCCACTTT
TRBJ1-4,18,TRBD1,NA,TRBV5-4,CASSLFGTEGSGREKLFF,TGTGCCAGCAGCTTGTTCGGGACAGAGGGAAGTGGTCGAGAAAAACTGTTTTTT
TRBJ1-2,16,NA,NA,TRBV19,CASTSKPRTIPYGYTF,TGTGCCAGTACGTCCAAACCACGGACTATTCCCTATGGCTACACCTTC